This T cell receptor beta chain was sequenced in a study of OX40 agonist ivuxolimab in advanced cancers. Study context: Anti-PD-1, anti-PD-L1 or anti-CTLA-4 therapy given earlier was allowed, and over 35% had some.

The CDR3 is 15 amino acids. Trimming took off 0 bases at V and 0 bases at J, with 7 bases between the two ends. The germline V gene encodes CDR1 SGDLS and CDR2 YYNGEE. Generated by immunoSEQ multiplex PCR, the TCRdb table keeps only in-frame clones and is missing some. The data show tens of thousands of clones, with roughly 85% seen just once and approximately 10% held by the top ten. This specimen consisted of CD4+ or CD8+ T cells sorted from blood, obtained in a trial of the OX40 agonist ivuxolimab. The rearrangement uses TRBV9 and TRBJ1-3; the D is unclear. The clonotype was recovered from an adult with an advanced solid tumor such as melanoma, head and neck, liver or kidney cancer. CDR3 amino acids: CASSVGGSSGNTIYF. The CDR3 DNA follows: TGTGCCAGCAGCGTAGGAGGGAGCTCTGGAAACACCATATATTTT.